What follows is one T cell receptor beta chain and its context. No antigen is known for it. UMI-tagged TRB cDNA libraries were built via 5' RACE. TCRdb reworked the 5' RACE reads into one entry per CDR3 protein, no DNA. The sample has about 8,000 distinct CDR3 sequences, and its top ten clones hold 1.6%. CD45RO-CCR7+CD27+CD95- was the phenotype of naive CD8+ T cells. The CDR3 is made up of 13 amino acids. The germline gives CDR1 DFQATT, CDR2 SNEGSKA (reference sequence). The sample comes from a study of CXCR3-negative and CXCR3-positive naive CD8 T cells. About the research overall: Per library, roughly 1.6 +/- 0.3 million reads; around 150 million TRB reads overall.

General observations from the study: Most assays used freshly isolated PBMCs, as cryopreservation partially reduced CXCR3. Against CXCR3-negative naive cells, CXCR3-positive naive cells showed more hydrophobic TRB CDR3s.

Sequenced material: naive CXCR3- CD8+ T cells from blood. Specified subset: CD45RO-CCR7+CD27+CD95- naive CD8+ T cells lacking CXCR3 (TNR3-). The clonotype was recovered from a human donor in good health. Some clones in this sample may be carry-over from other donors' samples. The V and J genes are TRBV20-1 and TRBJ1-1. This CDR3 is CSYFGEENTEAFF.